These 32 T cell receptor beta chains were all obtained from the same sample, sequenced in a study of blood T cell repertoires in COVID-19. Generated by immunoSEQ multiplex PCR, the TCRdb table keeps only in-frame clones and is missing some. The data hold 200,000 to 250,000 clones, with around 81% observed a single time. Material: peripheral blood. These receptors came from a woman in her 70s with acute or convalescent COVID-19.

The chain uses TRBV5-8 and TRBJ1-5, with D possibly matching TRBD1 (5 bases). This CDR3 spans 14 amino acids. V was trimmed by 2 bases and J by 8 bases, leaving 14 bases between them. Germline lookup yields CDR1 SGHTS and CDR2 YDEGEE. CDR3 residues: CASSFVQGWKPQHF. As DNA, the CDR3 is TGTGCCAGCAGCTTCGTTCAGGGTTGGAAGCCCCAGCATTTT.

The chain combines TRBV11-2 with TRBJ2-5; D may be TRBD2 (6 bases). The V end lost 5 bases, the J end lost 2 bases, and 18 bases lay between the germline ends. The CDR3 extends over 16 amino acids. The germline V gene has CDR1 SGHAT and CDR2 FQNNGV. CDR3 sequence: CASSPTQWTTQETQYF. As DNA, the CDR3 is TGTGCCAGCAGCCCTACCCAATGGACTACTCAAGAGACCCAGTACTTC.

The chain combines TRBV7-8 with TRBJ1-5, with TRBD1 matching over 10 bases. Germline loops: CDR1 SGHVS, CDR2 FQNEAQ. The CDR3 sequence is 16 residues long. Trimming took 5 bases from V and 7 from J; bases not matched to a gene: 11. The CDR3 coding sequence is TGTGCCAGCAGCCCTGACCCCGGGACAGGGGTCCAGCCCCAGCATTTT. As protein: CASSPDPGTGVQPQHF.

The CDR3, as DNA: TGTGCCAGCAGACAACGGGACTCCAGCTCCTACGAGCAGTACTTC. This gives the protein CASRQRDSSSYEQYF. This chain connects TRBV6-6 to TRBJ2-7, with a possible D match to TRBD2 (6 bases). Germline-derived CDR1 and CDR2 are MNHNY and SVGAGI (reference sequence). The CDR3 has 15 amino acids. V was shortened by 6 bases and J by 0 bases, with 15 bases between the two germline ends.

This chain joins TRBV21-1 and TRBJ2-7; TRBD2, as called in the table, went unchecked against the DNA. TRBV21-1 is marked as a pseudogene. The CDR3 consists of 12 residues. CDR3 coding DNA: TGTGCCAGCAGCAAACGCGACTACGAGCAGTACTTC. This encodes CASSKRDYEQYF.

This rearrangement joins TRBV15 to TRBJ1-5, with a weak D call TRBD1 (5 bases). V shed 3 bases and J shed 3 bases, with 9 bases lying between them. The CDR3 is made up of 14 amino acids. Germline V lookup: CDR1 LNHNV, CDR2 YYDKDF (reference sequence). The DNA of the CDR3 is TGTGCCACCAGCAGCGGGGGGTTCAATCAGCCCCAGCATTTT. It is translated as CATSSGGFNQPQHF. The full variable domain, rest sourced from reference TRBV15 and TRBJ1-5, is DAMVIQNPRYQVTQFGKPVTLSCSQTLNHNVMYWYQQKSSQAPKLLFHYYDKDFNNEADTPDNFQSRRPNTSFCFLDIRSPGLGDTAMYLCATSSGGFNQPQHFGDGTRLSIL.

V is TRBV24-1 and J is TRBJ2-3, with TRBD2 as a possible D gene (5 bases). V was pared by 0 bases and J by 5 bases, with 8 bases between. Per germline, CDR1 KGHDR and CDR2 SFDVKD. This CDR3 is built from 14 residues. CDR3 nucleotides: TGTGCCACCAGTGATTTGCACCGGGGAGATACGCAGTATTTT. Amino acid sequence: CATSDLHRGDTQYF.

The rearrangement uses TRBV13 and TRBJ2-2; a possible D gene is TRBD2 (6 bases). The CDR3 covers 15 residues. Germline V lookup: CDR1 PRHDT, CDR2 FYEKMQ (reference sequence). V lost 10 bases, J lost 4 bases, and 19 bases lay in between. CDR3 DNA sequence: TGTGCCACCAGGGTGCTAAACGGGGGCACCGGGGAGCTGTTTTTT. Its translation: CATRVLNGGTGELFF.

This clone has a single count. The chain links TRBV19 to TRBJ2-1; tentatively, D is TRBD1 (6 bases). Trimming took 6 bases from V and 0 from J, leaving 15 bases between them. Germline assignment: CDR1 LNHDA and CDR2 SQIVND (reference sequence). The CDR3 is 16 amino acids. The CDR3, as DNA: TGTGCCAGTAGATCCGTAACAGGGAACTCCTACAATGAGCAGTTCTTC. Translation gives CASRSVTGNSYNEQFF.

This rearrangement joins TRBV6-5 to TRBJ1-3, with D possibly TRBD1 on 6 matching bases. Trimming stripped 6 bases from V and 3 bases from J, with 12 bases between. The CDR3 loop spans 14 amino acids. In germline, CDR1 is MNHEY, CDR2 SVGAGI. The CDR3 loop is CASSRRGLGNTIYF. The DNA for the CDR3 is TGTGCCAGCAGCAGGCGGGGGCTTGGAAACACCATATATTTT.

The chain employs TRBV28 and TRBJ1-1; 11 nucleotides align to TRBD1. CDR1 is MDHEN and CDR2 is SYDVKM in the germline V gene. There are 16 residues in the CDR3. With 6 bases clipped from V and 4 bases from J, the junction kept 10 bases outside the gene matches. CDR3: CASRPSTGTGGTEAFF. CDR3 sequence (DNA): TGTGCCAGCAGACCCTCGACCGGGACAGGGGGCACTGAAGCTTTCTTT.

V usage is TRBV5-6 and J usage is TRBJ2-1, with TRBD2 as a possible D gene (6 bases). The germline CDR1 and CDR2 sequences are SGHDT and YYEEEE. The V end lost 0 bases, the J end lost 10 bases, and 14 bases lay between the germline ends. There are 14 residues in the CDR3. Here the CDR3 reads CASSLAGAPGEQFF. In DNA form, the CDR3 reads TGTGCCAGCAGCTTGGCGGGAGCCCCGGGGGAGCAGTTCTTC.

This rearrangement joins TRBV2 to TRBJ1-4; perhaps TRBD1 as D (6 bases). Trimming cost V 6 bases and J 2 bases, with 13 bases left between them. Germline CDR1 and CDR2: SNHLY and FYNNEI. CDR3 size: 15 residues. The CDR3 DNA reads TGTGCCAGCAGGTTTAGAACAGGGACTAATGAAAAACTGTTTTTT. Protein: CASRFRTGTNEKLFF.

This chain connects TRBV3-1 (or the pseudogene TRBV3-2) to TRBJ1-4; no firm D call. CDR1 is LGHDT and CDR2 is YNNKEL in the germline V gene (reference sequence). This CDR3 has 14 amino acids. V was trimmed by 4 bases and J by 0 bases, leaving 6 bases between them. CDR3 sequence: CASSPSSTNEKLFF. The CDR3 DNA sequence: TGTGCCAGCAGCCCTTCCTCAACTAATGAAAAACTGTTTTTT.

In its sample, this clone was seen a few times. The chain joins TRBV11-2 to TRBJ1-2, with D possibly matching TRBD1 (6 bases). From germline, CDR1 is SGHAT and CDR2 FQNNGV. The CDR3 covers 16 residues. V lost 5 bases and J lost 0, with 16 bases in between. CDR3 sequence reads: CASSPHPWDTNYGYTF. The DNA of the CDR3 is TGTGCCAGCAGCCCTCACCCATGGGACACTAACTATGGCTACACCTTC.

This chain connects TRBV15 to TRBJ2-3; perhaps TRBD2 as D (6 bases). CDR1 is LNHNV and CDR2 is YYDKDF in the germline V gene (reference sequence). The CDR3 covers 14 residues. Trimming left V 4 bases short and J 3 bases short, with 11 bases between. CDR3 amino acids: CATSMIGSTDTQYF. Here the CDR3 DNA reads TGTGCCACCAGCATGATCGGGAGTACAGATACGCAGTATTTT.

This clone came up once. The J gene is TRBJ2-1, the V gene TRBV7-8, with a tentative D call TRBD1 (6 bases). CDR3 length: 16 residues. Per the germline V gene, CDR1 is SGHVS and CDR2 is FQNEAQ. Trimming shortened V by 5 bases and J by 6 bases, and 20 bases separated the two germline ends. In DNA form, the CDR3 reads TGTGCCAGCAGCCCCACACAGGGAATCGTAGTCAATGAGCAGTTCTTC. Its translation is CASSPTQGIVVNEQFF.

This chain joins TRBV5-1 and TRBJ1-4; tentatively, D is TRBD1 (6 bases). The CDR3 totals 14 residues. Germline CDR1 SGHRS, CDR2 YFSETQ. V dropped 0 bases and J dropped 8 bases, with 11 bases sitting between them. CDR3 amino acids: CASSLEGVREKLFF. DNA for the CDR3: TGCGCCAGCAGCTTGGAGGGGGTACGGGAAAAACTGTTTTTT.

This sequence joins TRBV27 and TRBJ2-7; the match to TRBD2 covers 7 bases. V lost 7 bases, J lost 1 base, and 10 bases stayed unmatched. The CDR3 extends over 15 amino acids. CDR1 is MNHEY and CDR2 is SMNVEV in the germline V gene (reference sequence). The CDR3, as DNA: TGTGCCAGCACACCATCTGGCGGGAGTTCCTACGAGCAGTACTTC. Its translation is CASTPSGGSSYEQYF.

This clone was detected a few times. This sequence joins TRBV19 and TRBJ1-1; D is ambiguous. Trimming removed 3 bases at V and 4 bases at J, with 24 bases between. The CDR3 totals 18 residues. CDR1 and CDR2 from the germline V gene are LNHDA and SQIVND (reference sequence). In DNA form, the CDR3 reads TGTGCCAGTAGTATTATCGTCCCCGGGATGGCTTTACCCACTGAAGCTTTCTTT. Translated: CASSIIVPGMALPTEAFF. Combining the CDR3 with reference TRBV19 and TRBJ1-1 gives the whole variable domain DGGITQSPKYLFRKEGQNVTLSCEQNLNHDAMYWYRQDPGQGLRLIYYSQIVNDFQKGDIAEGYSVSREKKESFPLTVTSAQKNPTAFYLCASSIIVPGMALPTEAFFGQGTRLTVV.

This clone was recorded only once. V and J are TRBV11-2 and TRBJ2-1, with TRBD2 matching over 9 bases. J lost 9 bases, V lost 1 base, and 16 bases had no gene match. The germline V gene has CDR1 SGHAT and CDR2 FQNNGV. This CDR3 has 18 residues. As DNA, the CDR3 is TGTGCCAGCAGCTTAGCGGAGGTGGGACTAGCCGGATGGAGTGAGCAGTTCTTC. Residues: CASSLAEVGLAGWSEQFF.

This chain links TRBV4-1 with TRBJ2-7; 9 nucleotides line up with TRBD1. This CDR3 has 15 residues. Unmatched junction bases numbered 1, after V lost 0 bases and J lost 1 base. Germline CDR1 is MGHRA and CDR2 is YSYEKL. In nucleotides, the CDR3 is TGCGCCAGCAGCCAAGAGGACAGGGGATCCTACGAGCAGTACTTC. As protein: CASSQEDRGSYEQYF.

The CDR3 here is CASPLIYEQYF. The CDR3 DNA is TGCGCCAGTCCCCTAATTTACGAGCAGTACTTC. The chain couples TRBV5-1 to TRBJ2-7; D ambiguous. From germline, CDR1 is SGHRS and CDR2 YFSETQ. V was clipped by 8 bases and J by 4 bases, with 10 bases between them. This CDR3 is built from 11 residues.

The chain employs TRBV18 and TRBJ1-4; no clear D gene. Trimming took off 4 bases at V and 2 bases at J, with 14 bases between the two ends. This CDR3 spans 16 amino acids. Looked up from germline, CDR1 is KGHSH and CDR2 is LQKENI. The CDR3: CASSLIFDTTNEKLFF. The CDR3 bases are TGTGCCAGCTCACTTATTTTTGACACGACTAATGAAAAACTGTTTTTT. Full variable domain (remainder filled in from reference TRBV18 and TRBJ1-4): NAGVMQNPRHLVRRRGQEARLRCSPMKGHSHVYWYRQLPEEGLKFMVYLQKENIIDESGMPKERFSAEFPKEGPSILRIQQVVRGDSAAYFCASSLIFDTTNEKLFFGSGTQLSVL.

The chain joins TRBV5-4 to TRBJ2-7, with 7 bases matching TRBD2. Germline V gene lookup returns CDR1 SGHNT and CDR2 YYREEE (reference sequence). The CDR3 totals 14 residues. The V and J ends lost 5 bases and 0 bases, in that order; junction bases with no gene match: 5. The CDR3 reads CASRRTSDSYEQYF. In nucleotides, the CDR3 is TGTGCCAGCAGGCGAACTAGCGACTCCTACGAGCAGTACTTC. The variable domain in full, completed from reference TRBV5-4 and TRBJ2-7, reads ETGVTQSPTHLIKTRGQQVTLRCSSQSGHNTVSWYQQALGQGPQFIFQYYREEENGRGNFPPRFSGLQFPNYSSELNVNALELDDSALYLCASRRTSDSYEQYFGPGTRLTVT.

The rearrangement uses TRBV18 and TRBJ2-1, with 12 bases matching TRBD2. V lost 6 bases to trimming and J lost 4 bases; unmatched junction nucleotides: 7. The germline gives CDR1 KGHSH, CDR2 LQKENI. This CDR3 has 16 amino acids. CDR3 region: CASSPRTSGDYNEQFF. In nucleotides, the CDR3 is TGTGCCAGCTCCCCTAGGACTAGCGGGGATTACAATGAGCAGTTCTTC.

The chain combines TRBV6-5 with TRBJ2-5, with D possibly TRBD1 on 6 matching bases. The CDR3 is made up of 15 amino acids. Germline V gives CDR1 MNHEY, CDR2 SVGAGI. Deletions cut 0 bases from V and 5 bases from J, with 13 bases between. The CDR3: CASSYSLDRTETQYF. Written as DNA, the CDR3 is TGTGCCAGCAGTTACTCTTTAGACAGGACGGAGACCCAGTACTTC.

The rearrangement links TRBV27 to TRBJ2-3; 9 nucleotides match TRBD1. Losses at the gene ends were 10 bases for V and 2 bases for J; bases not matched to a gene: 4. This CDR3 contains 13 residues. Germline V CDR1 and CDR2: MNHEY, SMNVEV (reference sequence). The chain's CDR3 is CATGQGTTDTQYF. The CDR3 nucleotides read TGTGCCACCGGACAGGGGACCACAGATACGCAGTATTTT.

The genes are TRBV7-8 and TRBJ1-6, with 7 bases fitting TRBD1. The CDR3 consists of 15 residues. Germline V lookup: CDR1 SGHVS, CDR2 FQNEAQ. V trimming: 4 bases; J trimming: 5 bases; junction bases outside the gene matches: 5. The DNA for the CDR3 is TGTGCCAGCAGCTATCGACAGGGACATAATTCACCCCTCCACTTT. It yields the protein CASSYRQGHNSPLHF.

With respect to this clone: The junction does not match germline at one end; this may be a read error. The chain links TRBV6-4 to TRBJ1-2; weak D call: TRBD1 (6 bases). Per the germline V gene, CDR1 is MRHNA and CDR2 is SNTAGT. The CDR3 is made up of 13 amino acids. The CDR3: CASSGTVRGTLSF. DNA of the CDR3: TGTGCCAGCAGTGGCACTGTGAGGGGGACCCTCTCCTTC.

The rearrangement joins TRBV6-6 to TRBJ1-4, with D uncertain. The germline gives CDR1 MNHNY, CDR2 SVGAGI (reference sequence). The V end was cut by 2 bases, the J end by 8 bases, with 12 bases between. The CDR3 is 14 amino acids. The CDR3 DNA reads TGTGCCAGCAGTTACGGGAGGGTAGGGGAAAAACTGTTTTTT. Translation gives CASSYGRVGEKLFF.

The chain couples TRBV18 to TRBJ2-1, with a possible D match to TRBD1 (6 bases). Germline-derived CDR1 and CDR2 are KGHSH and LQKENI. CDR3 length equals 16 residues. Trimming left V 0 bases short and J 2 bases short, with 11 bases between. CDR3 in DNA: TGTGCCAGCTCACCACCCCGGACAGATACCTACAATGAGCAGTTCTTC. This codes for CASSPPRTDTYNEQFF. Supplemented by reference TRBV18 and TRBJ2-1, the full variable domain reads NAGVMQNPRHLVRRRGQEARLRCSPMKGHSHVYWYRQLPEEGLKFMVYLQKENIIDESGMPKERFSAEFPKEGPSILRIQQVVRGDSAAYFCASSPPRTDTYNEQFFGPGTRLTVL.